The 31 T cell receptor beta chains below were found in one sample sequenced in a study of blood T cell repertoires in COVID-19. The assay was immunoSEQ multiplex PCR, and TCRdb's table has in-frame clones only and misses some. The sample contains about 150,000 clones, approximately 82% of which appear only once. Sequenced input: peripheral blood. Receptors were obtained from a woman between 45 and 60 years old with acute or convalescent COVID-19.

CDR3 sequence (DNA): TGTGCCAGCAGCCTCGGACAGGGCCGGGCCCTGAACACTGAAGCTTTCTTT. This encodes CASSLGQGRALNTEAFF. The rearrangement joins TRBV7-2 to TRBJ1-1; TRBD1 matches at 8 bases. This CDR3 spans 17 amino acids. The germline V gene encodes CDR1 SGHTA and CDR2 FQGNSA. The ends lost 5 bases at V and 0 bases at J; junction bases unmatched: 11.

The chain is built from TRBV27 and TRBJ1-5, with D uncertain. The CDR3 covers 14 residues. V lost 5 bases and J lost 0, with 8 bases in between. Germline values: CDR1 MNHEY, CDR2 SMNVEV (reference sequence). CDR3 nucleotide sequence: TGTGCCAGCAGTCTGGGAGATAGCAATCAGCCCCAGCATTTT. Its translation is CASSLGDSNQPQHF.

This rearrangement joins TRBV6-5 to TRBJ1-2, with 9 bases lining up with TRBD1. The CDR3 length is 15 residues. V lost 5 bases, J lost 7 bases, and 11 bases stayed unmatched. The germline gives CDR1 MNHEY, CDR2 SVGAGI. DNA for the CDR3: TGTGCCAGCAGTACCCCGACAGGGACAGGGACTGGCTACACCTTC. This encodes CASSTPTGTGTGYTF.

The rearrangement links TRBV28 to TRBJ2-5, with 12 bases lining up with TRBD2. With 4 bases clipped from V and 5 bases from J, the junction kept 2 bases outside the gene matches. There are 14 residues in the CDR3. Germline CDR1 and CDR2: MDHEN and SYDVKM. The CDR3 loop reads CASSSLAGGETQYF. The CDR3, as DNA: TGTGCCAGCAGTTCGCTAGCGGGAGGGGAGACCCAGTACTTC.

This clone was counted a single time. V gene TRBV29-1 combines with J gene TRBJ2-1; tentatively, D is TRBD2 (6 bases). CDR1 is SQVTM, CDR2 ANQGSEA, per germline. The V and J ends lost 3 bases and 6 bases respectively, with 9 bases between them. This CDR3 comprises 12 residues. The CDR3 is CSVEDYLNEQFF. CDR3 in DNA: TGCAGCGTTGAGGACTACCTCAATGAGCAGTTCTTC.

Worth noting for this clone: Additional DNA sequences in this sample encode the identical CDR3. The rearrangement links TRBV5-1 to TRBJ1-4, with a possible D match to TRBD1 (6 bases). The CDR3 totals 14 residues. The V and J ends lost 1 base and 5 bases respectively, with 9 bases between them. Germline CDR1 SGHRS, CDR2 YFSETQ. CDR3 region: CASSLQGPNEKLFF. CDR3 nucleotides: TGCGCCAGCAGCTTGCAGGGGCCGAATGAAAAACTGTTTTTT.

This chain connects TRBV6-2 or TRBV6-3 to TRBJ1-5; possible D gene TRBD1, 5 bases. Trimming pared 2 bases from V and 0 bases from J, leaving 20 bases between. This CDR3 has 19 residues. Germline V CDR1 and CDR2: MNHEY, SVGEGT. The CDR3 bases are TGTGCCAGCAGTTACGGTCGGCAGGGTGTCGTTTATAGCAATCAGCCCCAGCATTTT. It yields the protein CASSYGRQGVVYSNQPQHF.

The chain employs TRBV7-3 and TRBJ2-2, with D unresolved. V lost 1 base, J lost 0 bases, and 9 bases lay in between. Germline values: CDR1 SGHTA, CDR2 FQGTGA. The CDR3 is made up of 16 amino acids. The CDR3 DNA reads as TGTGCCAGCAGCTTAAACCCACACGCGAACACCGGGGAGCTGTTTTTT. Its protein product is CASSLNPHANTGELFF. Based on the CDR3 plus reference TRBV7-3 and TRBJ2-2, the full variable domain is GAGVSQTPSNKVTEKGKYVELRCDPISGHTALYWYRQSLGQGPEFLIYFQGTGAADDSGLPNDRFFAVRPEGSVSTLKIQRTERGDSAVYLCASSLNPHANTGELFFGEGSRLTVL.

Only a few counts were recorded for this clone. The chain recombines TRBV27 with TRBJ2-3; the match to TRBD2 covers 13 bases. V lost 4 bases and J lost 0; bases outside the gene matches: 16. CDR1 and CDR2 from the germline V gene are MNHEY and SMNVEV (reference sequence). The CDR3 contains 21 residues. The CDR3 region is CASSSLSGWTSGSVSTDTQYF. The CDR3 nucleotides are TGTGCCAGCAGTTCCCTCAGCGGGTGGACTAGCGGGAGTGTAAGCACAGATACGCAGTATTTT.

DNA of the CDR3: TGCAGTGCTAGTGATGGGGCCCCTAATTCACCCCTCCACTTT. Amino acids: CSASDGAPNSPLHF. The chain has TRBV20-1 and TRBJ1-6; D may be TRBD1 (5 bases). CDR1 is DFQATT, CDR2 SNEGSKA, per germline (reference sequence). CDR3 length: 14 residues. Trimming left V 3 bases short and J 6 bases short, with 12 bases between.

This chain uses TRBV11-2 with TRBJ1-4; D is ambiguous. The germline V gene has CDR1 SGHAT and CDR2 FQNNGV. The V and J ends lost 5 bases and 2 bases respectively, with 12 bases between them. This CDR3 contains 15 residues. The CDR3 DNA reads TGTGCCAGCAGCCCGATGGCAGTCACTAATGAAAAACTGTTTTTT. Translating gives CASSPMAVTNEKLFF. The variable domain in full, completed from reference TRBV11-2 and TRBJ1-4, reads EAGVAQSPRYKIIEKRQSVAFWCNPISGHATLYWYQQILGQGPKLLIQFQNNGVVDDSQLPKDRFSAERLKGVDSTLKIQPAKLEDSAVYLCASSPMAVTNEKLFFGSGTQLSVL.

This clone was detected only a few times. CDR3 nucleotide sequence: TGTGCCAGCAGCTTAGTCGGTAGCGGGAGCAATGAGCAGTTCTTC. Encoded protein: CASSLVGSGSNEQFF. J is TRBJ2-1 and V is TRBV11-3; 9 bases line up with TRBD2. The length of the CDR3 is 15 residues. Trimming cost V 1 base and J 6 bases; bases outside gene matches: 4. Germline V CDR1 and CDR2: SGHNT, YENEEA. Complete variable domain (other parts from reference TRBV11-3 and TRBJ2-1): EAGVVQSPRYKIIEKKQPVAFWCNPISGHNTLYWYLQNLGQGPELLIRYENEEAVDDSQLPKDRFSAERLKGVDSTLKIQPAELGDSAVYLCASSLVGSGSNEQFFGPGTRLTVL.

This clone occurred once. The rearrangement uses TRBV7-2 and TRBJ2-7; 8 positions agree with TRBD2. Germline CDR1 is SGHTA and CDR2 is FQGNSA. Trimming took 5 bases from V and 6 from J; bases not matched to a gene: 9. The CDR3 spans 14 residues. CDR3 in DNA: TGTGCCAGCAGCACCGGGACTAGATCTTCCGAGCAGTACTTC. Amino acid sequence: CASSTGTRSSEQYF.

The V gene is TRBV11-3, the J gene TRBJ2-1; TRBD2 matches 8 bases. The V and J ends lost 3 bases and 9 bases, in that order; junction bases with no gene match: 4. In germline, CDR1 is SGHNT, CDR2 YENEEA. This CDR3 is 13 amino acids long. The CDR3 region has the DNA TGTGCCAGCAGCTTTGAACGGGAGGGTGAGCAGTTCTTC. Translating gives CASSFEREGEQFF.

The V and J genes are TRBV18 and TRBJ2-5; TRBD2 is a possible D gene (5 bases). Deletions cut 3 bases from V and 4 bases from J, with 18 bases between. CDR1 and CDR2 (germline): KGHSH, LQKENI. The CDR3 has 16 residues. The chain's CDR3 is CASSPVDGMGGETQYF. CDR3 bases: TGTGCCAGCTCACCCGTGGACGGGATGGGTGGAGAGACCCAGTACTTC.

The chain employs TRBV2 and TRBJ2-7; TRBD1 aligns across 7 bases. Trimming cost V 9 bases and J 7 bases; bases outside gene matches: 15. Germline CDR1 SNHLY, CDR2 FYNNEI. The CDR3 length is 14 residues. The CDR3 loop reads CASKSTGQRGEQYF. The CDR3 DNA sequence: TGTGCCAGTAAAAGCACGGGACAGAGAGGGGAGCAGTACTTC. Full variable domain (rest looked up from reference TRBV2 and TRBJ2-7): EPEVTQTPSHQVTQMGQEVILRCVPISNHLYFYWYRQILGQKVEFLVSFYNNEISEKSEIFDDQFSVERPDGSNFTLKIRSTKLEDSAMYFCASKSTGQRGEQYFGPGTRLTVT.

This clone has only one observation. The chain combines TRBV4-1 with TRBJ1-2, with 8 bases matching TRBD1. The CDR3 consists of 17 residues. CDR1 and CDR2 (germline): MGHRA, YSYEKL. V was clipped by 4 bases and J by 6 bases; unmatched bases: 16. The CDR3 region has the DNA TGCGCCAGCAGCCCGACGGACAGGGCAGCAGGGTGGGATGGCTACACCTTC. Its translation is CASSPTDRAAGWDGYTF.

The chain is built from TRBV7-6 and TRBJ2-7; D might be TRBD1 (5 bases). The germline V gene has CDR1 SGHVS and CDR2 FNYEAQ. This CDR3 has 13 residues. The V and J ends lost 1 base and 5 bases respectively, with 9 bases between them. The CDR3 region has the DNA TGTGCCAGCAGCTTAGAGGCAGGGAACGAGCAGTACTTC. Amino acid sequence: CASSLEAGNEQYF.

The chain links TRBV2 to TRBJ2-1; 7 positions agree with TRBD2. This CDR3 comprises 15 residues. Losses at the gene ends were 5 bases for V and 3 bases for J; bases not matched to a gene: 7. Germline assignment: CDR1 SNHLY and CDR2 FYNNEI. In nucleotides, the CDR3 is TGTGCCAGCAGTCCGTTGGGAGGGGTCTACAATGAGCAGTTCTTC. Its protein product is CASSPLGGVYNEQFF.

The chain combines TRBV3-1 (or the pseudogene TRBV3-2) with TRBJ2-1; 7 nucleotides match TRBD1. The CDR3 length is 16 residues. From germline, CDR1 is LGHDT and CDR2 YNNKEL (reference sequence). The V gene end was trimmed by 5 bases and the J gene end by 8 bases; junction bases not matched to a gene: 15. CDR3 loop: CASSYIPGQRIDEQFF. CDR3 DNA: TGTGCCAGCAGCTATATACCGGGACAGAGGATCGATGAGCAGTTCTTC.

The chain employs TRBV7-3 and TRBJ1-5, with D unclear. Between the trimmed V and J ends, which lost 0 bases and 7 bases, there was a span of 7 bases. Germline CDR1 is SGHTA and CDR2 is FQGTGA. The CDR3 runs to 13 residues. The CDR3 nucleotides read TGTGCCAGCAGCTTAACGAGGGAACAGCCCCAGCATTTT. Protein sequence: CASSLTREQPQHF.

This chain connects TRBV20-1 to TRBJ1-2; the D gene is possibly TRBD1 (6 bases). This CDR3 is built from 11 residues. The V gene lost 6 bases and the J gene lost 6 bases, with 11 bases spanning the gap. Germline loops: CDR1 DFQATT, CDR2 SNEGSKA (reference sequence). CDR3 in amino acids: CSADQGHGYTF. CDR3 bases: TGCAGTGCGGACCAGGGGCATGGCTACACCTTC.

The chain recombines TRBV4-1 with TRBJ2-7; the match to TRBD2 covers 11 bases. The CDR3 contains 15 residues. Germline trimming cut 1 base from V and 4 bases from J; bases unmatched to any gene: 3. The germline CDR1 and CDR2 sequences are MGHRA and YSYEKL. This chain's CDR3 is CASSQVAGGPYEQYF. CDR3 in DNA: TGCGCCAGCAGCCAAGTAGCGGGGGGGCCATACGAGCAGTACTTC.

The rearrangement joins TRBV7-3 to TRBJ2-7, with 8 nucleotides matching TRBD1. Germline V lookup: CDR1 SGHTA, CDR2 FQGTGA. This CDR3 contains 15 residues. Germline trimming cut 5 bases from V and 2 bases from J; bases unmatched to any gene: 8. The CDR3 loop is CASSQGASHTYEQYF. Written as DNA, the CDR3 is TGTGCCAGCAGCCAGGGGGCAAGTCATACCTACGAGCAGTACTTC.

The chain carries TRBV9 and TRBJ2-2; 8 nucleotides align to TRBD2. Germline trimming cut 4 bases from V and 4 bases from J; bases unmatched to any gene: 6. Germline values: CDR1 SGDLS, CDR2 YYNGEE. This CDR3 contains 15 residues. Written as DNA, the CDR3 is TGTGCCAGCAGCCCCTCCAGCGGGGGCACCGGGGAGCTGTTTTTT. Its translation: CASSPSSGGTGELFF.

J is TRBJ1-5 and V is TRBV19; D is unclear. The CDR3 has 15 amino acids. V lost 6 bases to trimming and J lost 2 bases, with 14 bases between them. Germline CDR1 reads LNHDA; CDR2 reads SQIVND (reference sequence). The CDR3 reads CASSRRGEGNQPQHF. The CDR3 DNA reads TGTGCCAGTAGCCGACGTGGGGAGGGCAATCAGCCCCAGCATTTT. Variable domain in full (rest from reference TRBV19 and TRBJ1-5): DGGITQSPKYLFRKEGQNVTLSCEQNLNHDAMYWYRQDPGQGLRLIYYSQIVNDFQKGDIAEGYSVSREKKESFPLTVTSAQKNPTAFYLCASSRRGEGNQPQHFGDGTRLSIL.

The V and J genes are TRBV7-8 and TRBJ2-1; D possibly corresponds to TRBD1 (6 bases). V was trimmed by 7 bases and J by 9 bases, leaving 28 bases between them. The CDR3 sequence is 17 residues long. Germline V gene data show CDR1 as SGHVS and CDR2 as FQNEAQ. The CDR3 sequence is CASNRQVIHLTRAEQFF. Written as DNA, the CDR3 is TGTGCCAGCAACCGACAGGTCATTCACTTAACTAGGGCTGAGCAGTTCTTC. The full variable domain, completed using reference TRBV7-8 and TRBJ2-1, is GAGVSQSPRYKVAKRGQDVALRCDPISGHVSLFWYQQALGQGPEFLTYFQNEAQLDKSGLPSDRFFAERPEGSVSTLKIQRTQQEDSAVYLCASNRQVIHLTRAEQFFGPGTRLTVL.

This chain's CDR3 is CASSITGTSGYEQYF. The CDR3 coding sequence is TGTGCCAGCAGCATTACCGGGACTAGCGGCTACGAGCAGTACTTC. This sequence joins TRBV6-2 or TRBV6-3 and TRBJ2-7; 11 positions agree with TRBD2. Germline assignment: CDR1 MNHEY and CDR2 SVGEGT. The CDR3 is 15 amino acids. Unmatched junction bases numbered 7, after V lost 6 bases and J lost 3 bases.

The rearrangement uses TRBV12-5 and TRBJ1-6, with D perhaps TRBD1 (6 bases). This CDR3 is 14 amino acids long. Looked up from germline, CDR1 is LGHNT and CDR2 is FRNRAP. The CDR3 DNA reads TGTGCCCTTAGCCGGGACATCCCTAATTCACCCCTCCACTTT. It translates to CALSRDIPNSPLHF.

Only a few counts were recorded for this clone. The rearrangement joins TRBV4-2 to TRBJ1-1; the D is unclear. Trimming stripped 11 bases from V and 1 base from J, with 8 bases between. The CDR3 covers 11 residues. Germline CDR1 reads LGHNA; CDR2 reads YNFKEQ. CDR3 nucleotide sequence: TGTGCCGTTAGTTCGAACACTGAAGCTTTCTTT. It yields the protein CAVSSNTEAFF.

This chain links TRBV6-5 with TRBJ1-1; weak D call: TRBD1 (6 bases). Looked up from germline, CDR1 is MNHEY and CDR2 is SVGAGI. The CDR3 totals 14 residues. V lost 7 bases and J 5 bases, leaving 17 bases between the germline ends. The CDR3 loop reads CASIFREGGTEAFF. The CDR3 region has the DNA TGTGCCAGCATCTTCCGGGAGGGGGGGACTGAAGCTTTCTTT.